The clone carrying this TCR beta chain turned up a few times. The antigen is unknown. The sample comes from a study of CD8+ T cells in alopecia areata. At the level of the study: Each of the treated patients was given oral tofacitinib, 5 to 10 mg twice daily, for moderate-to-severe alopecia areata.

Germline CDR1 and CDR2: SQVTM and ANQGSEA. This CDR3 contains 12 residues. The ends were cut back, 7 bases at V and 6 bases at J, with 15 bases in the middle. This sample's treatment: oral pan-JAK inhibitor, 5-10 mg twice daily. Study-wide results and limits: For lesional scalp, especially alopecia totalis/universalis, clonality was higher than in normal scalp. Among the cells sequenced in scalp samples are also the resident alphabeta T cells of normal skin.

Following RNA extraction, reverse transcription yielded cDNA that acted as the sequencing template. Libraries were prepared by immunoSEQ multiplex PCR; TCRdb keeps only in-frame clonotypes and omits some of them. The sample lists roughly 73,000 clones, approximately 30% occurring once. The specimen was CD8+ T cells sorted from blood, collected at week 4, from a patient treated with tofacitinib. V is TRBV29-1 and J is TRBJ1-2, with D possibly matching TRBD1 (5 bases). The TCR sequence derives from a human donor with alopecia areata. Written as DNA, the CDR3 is TGCAGCGCGGGTCCAGGGAAGGATGGCTACACCTTC. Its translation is CSAGPGKDGYTF.